The 22 T cell receptor beta chains in this list originate from one sample, sequenced in a study of blood T cell repertoires in COVID-19. Only in-frame clones appear in the TCRdb table, and some are missing; sequencing was by immunoSEQ multiplex PCR. The table lists 650,000 to 800,000 clones, 90% of them singletons. The sequenced sample was peripheral blood. The receptor set was obtained from a woman between 18 and 29 years old with acute or convalescent COVID-19.

This sequence joins TRBV30 and TRBJ1-5; D is ambiguous. The ends were cut back, 0 bases at V and 6 bases at J, with 9 bases in the middle. From germline, CDR1 is GTSNPN and CDR2 SVGIG (reference sequence). The CDR3 totals 13 residues. The CDR3 sequence: CAWSVTRGQPQHF. The CDR3, as DNA: TGTGCCTGGAGTGTAACACGCGGTCAGCCCCAGCATTTT.

This rearrangement joins TRBV5-4 to TRBJ1-1; 9 bases fit TRBD1. CDR3 length: 12 amino acids. The J segment lost 10 bases and the V segment lost 4 bases, leaving 5 bases of the junction unmatched. Germline CDR1 SGHNT, CDR2 YYREEE (reference sequence). For the CDR3, the DNA is TGTGCCAGCAGCCTGGACAGGGGCGGAGCTTTCTTT. As protein: CASSLDRGGAFF.

The chain carries TRBV7-3 and TRBJ1-1, with no clear D. Germline V gives CDR1 SGHTA, CDR2 FQGTGA. Trimming took 2 bases from V and 0 from J, leaving 13 bases between them. This CDR3 is built from 16 residues. The CDR3 spells CASSLRLQAMNTEAFF. CDR3 DNA sequence: TGTGCCAGCAGCTTACGATTACAAGCGATGAACACTGAAGCTTTCTTT.

V usage is TRBV9 and J usage is TRBJ2-7, with a weak D call TRBD2 (5 bases). Germline values: CDR1 SGDLS, CDR2 YYNGEE. V was cut by 4 bases and J by 0 bases, with 14 bases left in between. This CDR3 has 15 residues. CDR3 DNA sequence: TGTGCCAGCAGCCCCCAGACGGGAAACTCCTACGAGCAGTACTTC. Amino acid sequence: CASSPQTGNSYEQYF.

The count of this clone is one. The V gene is TRBV6-2 or TRBV6-3, the J gene TRBJ1-1, with unresolved D. The CDR3 extends over 13 amino acids. Trimming removed 5 bases from V and 1 base from J, with 8 bases in between. Germline values: CDR1 MNHEY, CDR2 SVGEGT. CDR3 bases: TGTGCCAGCAGTCACGGGGAGAACACTGAAGCTTTCTTT. Its protein product is CASSHGENTEAFF.

The CDR3 bases are TGCGCCAGCAGCCAAGAGCGGGCCAGGGGGACCTACAATCAGCCCCAGCATTTT. It specifies CASSQERARGTYNQPQHF. This sequence joins TRBV4-1 and TRBJ1-5, with 7 bases lining up with TRBD1. The CDR3 runs 18 residues. V lost 0 bases to trimming and J lost 3 bases; unmatched junction nucleotides: 11. The V gene's germline CDR1 is MGHRA and CDR2 YSYEKL.

V usage is TRBV5-1 and J usage is TRBJ2-7; possibly TRBD2 for D (6 bases). Between the trimmed V and J ends, which lost 7 bases and 2 bases, there was a span of 13 bases. Per germline, CDR1 SGHRS and CDR2 YFSETQ. CDR3 length: 13 amino acids. CDR3: CASSTSHTYEQYF. As DNA, the CDR3 is TGCGCCAGCTCTACTAGCCATACCTACGAGCAGTACTTC.

The chain links TRBV7-2 to TRBJ2-5, with 7 bases that match TRBD2. CDR3 length: 16 residues. Germline assignment: CDR1 SGHTA and CDR2 FQGNSA. V gave up 5 bases and J gave up 5 bases; unmatched junction bases: 14. The chain's CDR3 is CASSPSGLRSVETQYF. The CDR3 bases are TGTGCCAGCAGCCCCTCGGGACTACGTTCGGTGGAGACCCAGTACTTC.

In regard to this clone: It is likely a read error, because the conserved phenylalanine at the end of the CDR3 is missing. The chain has TRBV27 and TRBJ2-7; 13 bases line up with TRBD2. V trimming: 6 bases; J trimming: 3 bases; junction bases outside the gene matches: 8. CDR3 size: 16 residues. Per the germline V gene, CDR1 is MNHEY and CDR2 is SMNVEV (reference sequence). The CDR3 region is CASSLGGTSGVYEQYL. CDR3 bases: TGTGCCAGCAGCCTAGGGGGGACTAGCGGGGTCTACGAGCAGTACCTC.

The V and J genes are TRBV2 and TRBJ1-4; 9 bases align to TRBD1. The germline CDR1 and CDR2 sequences are SNHLY and FYNNEI. This CDR3 is built from 13 residues. The V segment lost 10 bases and the J segment 12 bases; nucleotides outside the gene matches: 12. The CDR3 bases are TGTGCCACCCGGGACAGGGTTAATGAGGAACTGTTTTTT. This codes for CATRDRVNEELFF. Full variable domain (remainder filled in from reference TRBV2 and TRBJ1-4): EPEVTQTPSHQVTQMGQEVILRCVPISNHLYFYWYRQILGQKVEFLVSFYNNEISEKSEIFDDQFSVERPDGSNFTLKIRSTKLEDSAMYFCATRDRVNEELFFGSGTQLSVL.

About this clone itself: Other nucleotide sequences in the sample specify the same CDR3. The genes are TRBV7-9 and TRBJ1-1; D ambiguous. The CDR3 runs to 14 residues. The V end lost 2 bases, the J end lost 0 bases, and 7 bases lay between the germline ends. CDR1 and CDR2 (germline): SEHNR, FQNEAQ (reference sequence). The CDR3 nucleotides read TGTGCCAGCAGCTTAACCGGTTTGAACACTGAAGCTTTCTTT. Translation gives CASSLTGLNTEAFF. Full variable domain (remainder filled in from reference TRBV7-9 and TRBJ1-1): DTGVSQNPRHKITKRGQNVTFRCDPISEHNRLYWYRQTLGQGPEFLTYFQNEAQLEKSRLLSDRFSAERPKGSFSTLEIQRTEQGDSAMYLCASSLTGLNTEAFFGQGTRLTVV.

V gene TRBV7-2 combines with J gene TRBJ1-2, with D perhaps TRBD1 (6 bases). V lost 4 bases, J lost 3 bases, and 18 bases lay in between. The CDR3 runs to 16 residues. Germline lookup yields CDR1 SGHTA and CDR2 FQGNSA. CDR3 region: CASSSADRGGYYGYTF. CDR3 in DNA: TGTGCCAGCAGCTCCGCGGACAGAGGAGGTTACTATGGCTACACCTTC. The variable domain in full, completed from reference TRBV7-2 and TRBJ1-2, reads GAGVSQSPSNKVTEKGKDVELRCDPISGHTALYWYRQSLGQGLEFLIYFQGNSAPDKSGLPSDRFSAERTGGSVSTLTIQRTQQEDSAVYLCASSSADRGGYYGYTFGSGTRLTVV.

J is TRBJ2-2 and V is TRBV27; 7 nucleotides match TRBD1. V dropped 7 bases and J dropped 0; count of bases not matched to a gene: 14. Germline V CDR1 and CDR2: MNHEY, SMNVEV (reference sequence). The CDR3 length is 18 residues. The CDR3 region has the DNA TGTGCCAGCACCTCTCCCAGGACAGGCAACGCGAACACCGGGGAGCTGTTTTTT. Protein product: CASTSPRTGNANTGELFF.

V gene TRBV7-9 combines with J gene TRBJ2-7, with D possibly being TRBD2 (5 bases). CDR1 and CDR2 from the germline V gene are SEHNR and FQNEAQ (reference sequence). The ends were cut back, 2 bases at V and 2 bases at J, with 16 bases in the middle. The CDR3 length is 16 residues. CDR3 residues: CASSLLSPGLAYEQYF. CDR3 in DNA: TGTGCCAGCAGCTTACTGTCGCCAGGACTCGCCTACGAGCAGTACTTC.

This chain connects TRBV19 to TRBJ2-3, with TRBD1 matching over 7 bases. Germline V gene sequence: CDR1 LNHDA, CDR2 SQIVND (reference sequence). Trimming removed 4 bases from V and 6 bases from J; junction bases left unmatched: 4. The CDR3 has 13 residues. The DNA for the CDR3 is TGTGCCAGTAGTAGACAGGGTTGGGATACGCAGTATTTT. It encodes CASSRQGWDTQYF.

The chain uses TRBV19 and TRBJ2-5; D possibly corresponds to TRBD1 (6 bases). The CDR3 consists of 13 residues. Trimming took 5 bases from V and 5 from J, leaving 12 bases between them. Germline lookup yields CDR1 LNHDA and CDR2 SQIVND (reference sequence). CDR3 nucleotides: TGTGCCAGTAGTTCCACAGGGTGGGAGACCCAGTACTTC. Translation: CASSSTGWETQYF.

The chain carries TRBV7-6 and TRBJ2-2, with 12 bases fitting TRBD2. The ends lost 1 base at V and 6 bases at J; junction bases unmatched: 6. The CDR3 covers 17 residues. Germline CDR1 and CDR2: SGHVS and FNYEAQ. This chain's CDR3 is CASSLGGLAGYAGELFF. The CDR3 nucleotides read TGTGCCAGCAGCTTAGGAGGACTAGCGGGGTACGCCGGGGAGCTGTTTTTT.

The V gene is TRBV19, the J gene TRBJ1-3, with D tentatively TRBD1 (5 bases). Deletions cut 7 bases from V and 4 bases from J, with 14 bases between. Germline V lookup: CDR1 LNHDA, CDR2 SQIVND (reference sequence). CDR3 length: 14 residues. CDR3: CASTLRVAGNTIYF. CDR3 DNA: TGTGCCAGTACCCTCAGGGTGGCGGGAAACACCATATATTTT.

For this clone: Other DNA sequences in this specimen translate into the identical CDR3. CDR3 protein: CASSSGGAEAFF. In DNA form, the CDR3 reads TGCGCCAGCAGTTCAGGGGGTGCTGAAGCTTTCTTT. The J gene is TRBJ1-1, the V gene TRBV5-1; 7 nucleotides match TRBD1. The CDR3 has 12 amino acids. Germline V gives CDR1 SGHRS, CDR2 YFSETQ. Trimming at V came to 5 bases and at J to 6 bases, leaving 4 bases not matched to a gene.

The chain is built from TRBV28 and TRBJ1-1; no definite D call. The CDR3 is 14 amino acids. The germline V gene encodes CDR1 MDHEN and CDR2 SYDVKM. V lost 6 bases and J 0 bases, leaving 11 bases between the germline ends. The CDR3 sequence is CASREYRVNTEAFF. The CDR3 DNA reads TGTGCCAGCAGAGAATACAGAGTGAACACTGAAGCTTTCTTT.

This sequence joins TRBV10-2 and TRBJ2-3; 8 bases agree with TRBD1. This CDR3 contains 14 residues. Per germline, CDR1 WSHSY and CDR2 SAAADI. The V segment lost 8 bases and the J segment 2 bases; nucleotides outside the gene matches: 6. The CDR3 loop reads CASQTGVNTDTQYF. The DNA for the CDR3 is TGCGCCAGCCAGACAGGGGTAAACACAGATACGCAGTATTTT.

The rearrangement links TRBV11-1 to TRBJ2-2; D is perhaps TRBD1 (6 bases). Per the germline V gene, CDR1 is SGHAT and CDR2 is FQDESV (reference sequence). Between the trimmed V and J ends, which lost 1 base and 7 bases, there was a span of 16 bases. The length of the CDR3 is 16 residues. This CDR3 reads CASSLVRVRGFGELFF. DNA for the CDR3: TGTGCCAGCAGCTTAGTTCGGGTCAGGGGCTTCGGGGAGCTGTTTTTT.